These 22 T cell receptor beta chains came from one sample sequenced in a study of blood T cell repertoires in COVID-19. This table comes from immunoSEQ multiplex PCR, and its TCRdb copy is limited to in-frame clones, with some not included. The sample has some 150,000 clones, around four fifths seen once. What was sequenced was peripheral blood. The receptors derive from a human donor in a cohort sampled during active COVID-19.

The V gene is TRBV5-6, the J gene TRBJ2-1; 7 nucleotides line up with TRBD2. Per germline, CDR1 SGHDT and CDR2 YYEEEE. This CDR3 contains 15 residues. With 4 bases clipped from V and 3 bases from J, the junction kept 7 bases outside the gene matches. The CDR3 loop reads CASSRRLAFYNEQFF. The CDR3 DNA is TGTGCCAGCAGCCGAAGACTAGCTTTCTACAATGAGCAGTTCTTC.

The chain combines TRBV27 with TRBJ2-3; 10 nucleotides match TRBD2. CDR3 length: 16 residues. CDR1 is MNHEY, CDR2 SMNVEV, per germline (reference sequence). The V gene end was trimmed by 11 bases and the J gene end by 7 bases; junction bases not matched to a gene: 18. The CDR3, as DNA: TGTGCCTCACAGTTGTTAGCGGGAGGAGGGGGAAATACGCAGTATTTT. Amino acid sequence: CASQLLAGGGGNTQYF.

The chain uses TRBV5-1 and TRBJ1-1, with D perhaps matching TRBD1 (6 bases). V shed 3 bases and J shed 1 base, with 10 bases lying between them. From germline, CDR1 is SGHRS and CDR2 YFSETQ. This CDR3 has 14 amino acids. The CDR3 DNA follows: TGCGCCAGCAGCTCGGGGACATGGAACACTGAAGCTTTCTTT. Its protein is CASSSGTWNTEAFF.

The rearrangement links TRBV18 to TRBJ1-3; 7 nucleotides line up with TRBD1. Germline V CDR1 and CDR2: KGHSH, LQKENI. The V gene end was trimmed by 3 bases and the J gene end by 4 bases; junction bases not matched to a gene: 6. The CDR3 is 15 amino acids. CDR3: CASSPLGTEGNTIYF. CDR3 DNA sequence: TGTGCCAGCTCACCGCTAGGGACAGAAGGAAACACCATATATTTT.

This sequence joins TRBV4-1 and TRBJ2-1; TRBD2 matches at 8 bases. The CDR3 sequence is 15 residues long. The germline V gene encodes CDR1 MGHRA and CDR2 YSYEKL. The V gene end was trimmed by 4 bases and the J gene end by 2 bases; junction bases not matched to a gene: 4. For the CDR3, the DNA is TGCGCCAGCAGCCCGGGACTAGTGCCCTACAATGAGCAGTTCTTC. Translated: CASSPGLVPYNEQFF.

The chain combines TRBV14 with TRBJ2-5, with 7 bases matching TRBD2. This CDR3 is built from 14 residues. After removal of 0 bases from V and 5 bases from J, the junction contained 3 bases not matched to a gene. Germline V CDR1 and CDR2: SGHDN, FVKESK. The CDR3: CASSQDGGWETQYF. CDR3 DNA: TGTGCCAGCAGCCAAGACGGGGGGTGGGAGACCCAGTACTTC.

This chain joins TRBV3-1 (or the pseudogene TRBV3-2) and TRBJ2-7; 7 nucleotides agree with TRBD2. Germline assignment: CDR1 LGHDT and CDR2 YNNKEL (reference sequence). The CDR3 loop spans 13 amino acids. Losses at the gene ends were 11 bases for V and 5 bases for J; bases not matched to a gene: 12. CDR3 in amino acids: CAGTSGGWNEQYF. In DNA form, the CDR3 reads TGTGCCGGCACGTCCGGGGGGTGGAACGAGCAGTACTTC.

The chain is built from TRBV6-6 and TRBJ2-6; weak D call: TRBD1 (6 bases). Germline CDR1 reads MNHNY; CDR2 reads SVGAGI (reference sequence). V was cut by 6 bases and J by 0 bases, with 9 bases left in between. This CDR3 region has 15 residues. This CDR3 is CASRIGGSGANVLTF. The CDR3 DNA is TGTGCCAGCAGAATAGGGGGCTCTGGGGCCAACGTCCTGACTTTC.

The chain joins TRBV7-9 to TRBJ2-3, with a weak D call TRBD1 (6 bases). V was clipped by 1 base and J by 8 bases, with 22 bases between them. The CDR3 sequence is 17 residues long. CDR1 and CDR2 (germline): SEHNR, FQNEAQ (reference sequence). CDR3 loop: CASSLGPYEVGASTQYF. Written as DNA, the CDR3 is TGTGCCAGCAGCTTAGGACCGTACGAGGTGGGGGCGAGTACGCAGTATTTT.

The J gene is TRBJ1-5, the V gene TRBV6-5; 7 bases agree with TRBD1. There are 15 residues in the CDR3. With 5 bases clipped from V and 2 bases from J, the junction kept 6 bases outside the gene matches. In germline, CDR1 is MNHEY, CDR2 SVGAGI. The DNA of the CDR3 is TGTGCCAGCAGTAGAGGGGGCAGGGGCAATCAGCCCCAGCATTTT. Translation gives CASSRGGRGNQPQHF.

As DNA, the CDR3 is TGTGCCAGCAGCTTGGAAGGGACTGTGGGGGAGACCCAGTACTTC. Translating it yields CASSLEGTVGETQYF. This chain joins TRBV5-5 and TRBJ2-5; possibly TRBD2 for D (6 bases). The V gene lost 0 bases and the J gene lost 5 bases, with 14 bases spanning the gap. This CDR3 has 15 residues. In germline, CDR1 is SGHKS, CDR2 YYEKEE (reference sequence).

The rearrangement links TRBV27 to TRBJ1-5; the D gene is possibly TRBD1 (5 bases). This CDR3 spans 13 amino acids. Per the germline V gene, CDR1 is MNHEY and CDR2 is SMNVEV (reference sequence). V was cut by 5 bases and J by 7 bases, with 12 bases left in between. CDR3 DNA: TGTGCCAGCAGTCCCCGACAGTCACAGCCCCAGCATTTT. Its translation: CASSPRQSQPQHF.

This clone was found once. The chain joins TRBV25-1 to TRBJ2-7, with 14 bases aligning to TRBD2. The trim removed 6 bases at V and 3 bases at J, leaving 7 bases unmatched. Germline values: CDR1 MGHDK, CDR2 SYGVNS. There are 16 residues in the CDR3. The CDR3 DNA follows: TGTGCCAGCAGGGGGACTAGCGGGAGTGCCGGCTACGAGCAGTACTTC. It translates to CASRGTSGSAGYEQYF.

The chain's CDR3 is CASKIGTELTEAFF. In DNA, the CDR3 is TGTGCCAGCAAGATCGGGACAGAACTTACTGAAGCTTTCTTT. This chain connects TRBV27 to TRBJ1-1, with 7 nucleotides matching TRBD1. Germline lookup yields CDR1 MNHEY and CDR2 SMNVEV (reference sequence). V trimming: 7 bases; J trimming: 5 bases; junction bases outside the gene matches: 10. The CDR3 consists of 14 residues.

This rearrangement joins TRBV3-1 (or the pseudogene TRBV3-2) to TRBJ2-5; 9 nucleotides match TRBD2. This CDR3 has 17 amino acids. J lost 4 bases, V lost 0 bases, and 9 bases had no gene match. CDR1 and CDR2 from the germline V gene are LGHDT and YNNKEL (reference sequence). The CDR3 here is CASSQEGSSGSGETQYF. The CDR3 DNA sequence: TGTGCCAGCAGCCAAGAAGGCAGTAGCGGGAGTGGAGAGACCCAGTACTTC.

The rearrangement links TRBV30 to TRBJ1-2; 8 bases fit TRBD1. The CDR3 extends over 13 amino acids. The J segment lost 3 bases and the V segment lost 0 bases, leaving 0 bases of the junction unmatched. Germline loops: CDR1 GTSNPN, CDR2 SVGIG (reference sequence). CDR3 amino acids: CAWSVQGDYGYTF. The CDR3, as DNA: TGTGCCTGGAGTGTACAGGGGGACTATGGCTACACCTTC.

This sequence joins TRBV28 and TRBJ2-3; 9 bases align to TRBD2. This CDR3 spans 16 amino acids. The germline gives CDR1 MDHEN, CDR2 SYDVKM. J was trimmed by 4 bases and V by 5 bases; bases with no gene match: 10. The DNA for the CDR3 is TGTGCCAGCAGTACACCGGGACTAGCAAGGCCAGATACGCAGTATTTT. It is translated as CASSTPGLARPDTQYF.

This chain joins TRBV15 and TRBJ2-5; possibly TRBD2 for D (6 bases). In germline, CDR1 is LNHNV, CDR2 YYDKDF (reference sequence). With 3 bases removed from V and 2 bases from J, the gap between germline ends came to 13 bases. This CDR3 has 15 residues. The CDR3 sequence: CATSRVVAAQETQYF. The DNA of the CDR3 is TGTGCCACCAGCAGGGTCGTAGCGGCTCAAGAGACCCAGTACTTC.

This clone has a handful of counts. This chain links TRBV6-2 or TRBV6-3 with TRBJ2-7, with 9 positions matching TRBD2. Germline V gene sequence: CDR1 MNHEY, CDR2 SVGEGT. V lost 4 bases, J lost 5 bases, and 12 bases stayed unmatched. The CDR3 has 16 amino acids. The CDR3 loop reads CASSFGPGLALNEQYF. The CDR3 DNA reads as TGTGCCAGCAGTTTTGGACCGGGACTAGCACTAAACGAGCAGTACTTC.

In its sample, this clone was seen a few times. The V gene is TRBV12-5, the J gene TRBJ1-2; a possible D gene is TRBD1 (6 bases). The germline V gene encodes CDR1 LGHNT and CDR2 FRNRAP. The CDR3 has 13 residues. Trimming shortened V by 8 bases and J by 8 bases, and 18 bases separated the two germline ends. The CDR3 sequence: CASSPGAEGGYTF. Written as DNA, the CDR3 is TGTGCTAGTAGTCCAGGGGCGGAAGGAGGCTACACCTTC.

This clone occurred once. This chain connects TRBV5-6 to TRBJ2-7; 9 bases are a match to TRBD1. The germline gives CDR1 SGHDT, CDR2 YYEEEE. The CDR3 has 15 residues. The V and J ends lost 4 bases and 0 bases, in that order; junction bases with no gene match: 5. CDR3 loop: CASSPGQGSSYEQYF. As DNA, the CDR3 is TGTGCCAGCAGCCCCGGACAGGGGAGCTCCTACGAGCAGTACTTC.

The gene calls are TRBV20-1 and TRBJ1-2; TRBD1 might be the D (6 bases). CDR1 DFQATT and CDR2 SNEGSKA come from the germline V gene (reference sequence). This CDR3 spans 14 amino acids. Trimming left V 3 bases short and J 0 bases short, with 11 bases between. CDR3 DNA sequence: TGCAGTGCTAGTGGGGACATAGCTAACTATGGCTACACCTTC. Protein: CSASGDIANYGYTF.